This T cell receptor beta chain was recorded in a study of cytomegalovirus exposure and HLA in healthy donors. Study information: Early on, a data release was issued that held about 85 million unique TCRs from HLA-typed donors. Overall study results and limits: A later analysis found common viral pathogens apparently linked to several of the most significant clusters. The study recorded 150 to 200 TCR beta chains that were cytomegalovirus-associated.

From germline, CDR1 is WNHNN and CDR2 SYGVQD (reference sequence). The ends lost 0 bases at V and 4 bases at J; junction bases unmatched: 20. The CDR3 runs to 21 residues. Healthy bone marrow donors made up the cohort. The PCR employed 60 Vbeta primers together with 13 Jbeta primers. Sequenced by immunoSEQ multiplex PCR; TCRdb stores in-frame clones only, minus some. The data show 150,000 or so clones, around 80% seen once. Worth noting for this clone: Its antigen is unknown.

The sample was PBMCs. The chain links TRBV10-1 to TRBJ2-1; 8 positions match TRBD2. The source is a woman between 40 and 55 years old in good health and CMV-seronegative. CDR3 in DNA: TGCGCCAGCAGTGAGTCACATGTGGCGGGGGGACACCATGCATTATACAATGAGCAGTTCTTC. It codes for CASSESHVAGGHHALYNEQFF.